The entry that follows covers one T cell receptor beta chain sequence. The antigen is not known. Other DNA sequences in the sample encode the same CDR3. Per the authors' pipeline: ImmunoSEQ output lacked quality scores and full-length reads, limiting matched filtering. Clones were sequenced by immunoSEQ multiplex PCR, and TCRdb holds only the in-frame ones, with some missing. V and J calls and clone size are as listed in that table; D and trimming were resolved from the DNA. The repertoire consists of a few hundred thousand clones, with roughly 87% occurring once and the leading ten covering about 16%. This entry belongs to a study of shared clonotypes between healthy human individuals. About the study: For every donor, three CD4 naive, three CD4 memory, two CD8 naive and one CD8 memory plates were used. Study conclusions and caveats: Among non-shared clonotypes, generation probabilities were lower than among those shared by all four donors.

The sequence was collected from a man between 18 and 35 years old in good health. The sample comprised memory CD8+ T cells sorted from blood. The subset denotes: CD45RO+ cells pooled with CCR7-negative TemRA cells.

This chain's CDR3 is CAWSVVGNEQFF. CDR3 DNA: TGTGCCTGGAGTGTAGTAGGCAATGAGCAGTTCTTC. The chain links TRBV30 to TRBJ2-1, with D uncertain. CDR1 GTSNPN and CDR2 SVGIG come from the germline V gene (reference sequence). The CDR3 extends over 12 amino acids. V was trimmed by 0 bases and J by 6 bases, leaving 6 bases between them.